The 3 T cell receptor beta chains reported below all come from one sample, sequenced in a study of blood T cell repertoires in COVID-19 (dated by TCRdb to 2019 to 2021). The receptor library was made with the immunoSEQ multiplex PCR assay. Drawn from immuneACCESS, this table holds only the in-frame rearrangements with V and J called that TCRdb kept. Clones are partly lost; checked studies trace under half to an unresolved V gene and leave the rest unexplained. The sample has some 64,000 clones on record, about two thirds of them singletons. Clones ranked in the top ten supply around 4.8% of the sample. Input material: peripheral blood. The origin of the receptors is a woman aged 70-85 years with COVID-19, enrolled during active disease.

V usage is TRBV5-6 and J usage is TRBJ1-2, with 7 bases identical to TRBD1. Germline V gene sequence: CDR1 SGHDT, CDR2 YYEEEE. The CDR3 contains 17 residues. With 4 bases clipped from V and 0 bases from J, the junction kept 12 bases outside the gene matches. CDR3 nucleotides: TGTGCCAGCAGCCAAAGCCATCTGGGACAGACTAACTATGGCTACACCTTC. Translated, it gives CASSQSHLGQTNYGYTF.

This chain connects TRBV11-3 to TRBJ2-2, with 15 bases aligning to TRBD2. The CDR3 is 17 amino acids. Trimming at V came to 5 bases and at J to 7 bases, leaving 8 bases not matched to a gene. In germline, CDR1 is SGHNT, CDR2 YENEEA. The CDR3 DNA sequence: TGTGCCAGCAGCGATAGGACTAGCGGGAGGGCCAACGGGGAGCTGTTTTTT. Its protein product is CASSDRTSGRANGELFF.

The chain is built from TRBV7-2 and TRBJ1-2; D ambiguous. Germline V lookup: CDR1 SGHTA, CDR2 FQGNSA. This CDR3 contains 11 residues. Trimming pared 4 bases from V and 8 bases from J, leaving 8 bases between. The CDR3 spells CASSSLTGYTF. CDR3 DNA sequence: TGTGCCAGCAGCTCTCTCACAGGCTACACCTTC.